The T cell receptor (beta chain) described here comes from a study of OX40 agonist ivuxolimab in advanced cancers. Study-wide points: Some patients who did not respond also had low normalized T-cell clonal expansion. The antigens recognized by the expanded peripheral T cells, that is their antigen specificity, were not determined. The study found that CD8+ T cells averaged more expanded clones than CD4+.

Generated by immunoSEQ multiplex PCR, the TCRdb table keeps only in-frame clones and is missing some. The sample has about 96,000 clones, about 90% seen once. Note on this clone: What it binds is not known. At one end the junction does not follow the germline gene, possibly because of a read error.

This CDR3 comprises 19 residues. CDR1 ENHRY and CDR2 SYGVKD come from the germline V gene. The sample consisted of CD4+ or CD8+ T cells sorted from blood, taken in a trial of the OX40 agonist ivuxolimab. The chain uses TRBV10-3 and TRBJ2-3; D may be TRBD1 (5 bases). This clonotype was obtained from an adult with an advanced solid tumor such as melanoma, head and neck, liver or kidney cancer. The CDR3, as DNA: TGTGCCGTCAGTGAGTCGACAGACCCGGTGAATCGCCGAACAGATACGCAGTATTTT. This codes for CAVSESTDPVNRRTDTQYF.